This T cell receptor (beta chain) was observed in a study of cytomegalovirus exposure and HLA in healthy donors. Whole-study findings and limits: Among TCR sequences, most were rare, though some public TCRs appeared in many donors. Researchers reported that three CMV-associated chains were confirmed in vitro as CMV antigen-specific.

Profiled with immunoSEQ multiplex PCR; TCRdb holds only in-frame clones, not every one. The data show about 98,000 clones, with about 90% seen just once and less than 7.5% held by the top ten. The germline V gene has CDR1 WNHNN and CDR2 SYGVQD (reference sequence). The CDR3 is 14 residues long. V lost 0 bases, J lost 6 bases, and 4 bases stayed unmatched. The donors were members of the validation cohort comprising over 90 subjects, separate from the roughly 700-subject first cohort. For this clone: Its antigen is as yet unknown.

The specimen sequenced was PBMCs. The genes are TRBV10-1 and TRBJ2-7; TRBD1 agrees at 8 bases. The receptor's source is a man between 18 and 35 years old in good health and CMV-seropositive. DNA of the CDR3: TGCGCCAGCAGTGAGTCTATCACAGGGGGCGAGCAGTACTTC. Protein product: CASSESITGGEQYF.